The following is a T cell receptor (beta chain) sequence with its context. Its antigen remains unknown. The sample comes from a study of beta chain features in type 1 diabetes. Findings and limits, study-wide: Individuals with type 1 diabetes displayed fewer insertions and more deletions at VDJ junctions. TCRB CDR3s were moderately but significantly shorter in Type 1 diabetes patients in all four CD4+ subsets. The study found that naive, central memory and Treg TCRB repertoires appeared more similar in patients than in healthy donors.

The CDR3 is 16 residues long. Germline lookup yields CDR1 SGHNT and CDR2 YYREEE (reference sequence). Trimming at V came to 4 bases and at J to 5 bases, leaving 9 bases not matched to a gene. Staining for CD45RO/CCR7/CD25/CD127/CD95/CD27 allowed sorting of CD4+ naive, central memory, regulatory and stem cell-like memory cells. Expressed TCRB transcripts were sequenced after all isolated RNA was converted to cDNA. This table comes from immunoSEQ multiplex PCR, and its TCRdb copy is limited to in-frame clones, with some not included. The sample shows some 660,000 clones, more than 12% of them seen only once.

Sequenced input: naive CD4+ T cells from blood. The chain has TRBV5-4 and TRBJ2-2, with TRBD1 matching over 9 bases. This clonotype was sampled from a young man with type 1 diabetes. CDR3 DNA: TGTGCCAGCAGCGCCCCCGGGACAGGGTTAACCGGGGAGCTGTTTTTT. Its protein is CASSAPGTGLTGELFF.